These 19 T cell receptor beta chains came from one sample sequenced in a study of identical twins. TCRdb reanalysed the 5' RACE reads using MiXCR and keeps one entry per CDR3 protein. The sample has 400,000 to 500,000 distinct CDR3 sequences; 15% to 20% are singletons. Sequencing was performed on naive T cells sorted from blood. Receptor source: a middle-aged man in good health.

This chain uses TRBV28 with TRBJ2-5; TRBD1 agrees at 7 bases. This CDR3 is 14 amino acids long. From germline, CDR1 is MDHEN and CDR2 SYDVKM. V was clipped by 8 bases and J by 2 bases; unmatched bases: 8. For the CDR3, the DNA is TGTGCCAGCGAACCATGGGACAGACAAGAGACCCAGTACTTC. Its protein product is CASEPWDRQETQYF. Full variable domain (outside the CDR3, taken from reference TRBV28 and TRBJ2-5): DVKVTQSSRYLVKRTGEKVFLECVQDMDHENMFWYRQDPGLGLRLIYFSYDVKMKEKGDIPEGYSVSREKKERFSLILESASTNQTSMYLCASEPWDRQETQYFGPGTRLLVL.

The V call is TRBV5-1, the J call TRBJ2-3, with TRBD2 identical over 8 bases. The CDR3 consists of 16 residues. Germline V gene sequence: CDR1 SGHRS, CDR2 YFSETQ. The V gene end was trimmed by 4 bases and the J gene end by 4 bases; junction bases not matched to a gene: 11. The CDR3 DNA is TGCGCCAGCAGCATATCCCTCAGCGGGAGCGCAGATACGCAGTATTTT. Protein product: CASSISLSGSADTQYF.

This chain joins TRBV7-9 and TRBJ1-6; TRBD1 matches 8 bases. The ends lost 6 bases at V and 5 bases at J; junction bases unmatched: 6. Germline CDR1 reads SEHNR; CDR2 reads FQNEAQ (reference sequence). This CDR3 region has 15 residues. CDR3 nucleotide sequence: TGTGCCAGCAGGGGAAAGACAGGGGATAATTCACCCCTCCACTTT. It translates to CASRGKTGDNSPLHF.

This clonotype was seen ten or more times. The chain recombines TRBV7-9 with TRBJ2-7; 7 bases map to TRBD2. In germline, CDR1 is SEHNR, CDR2 FQNEAQ (reference sequence). The CDR3 length is 13 residues. V was clipped by 7 bases and J by 4 bases; unmatched bases: 7. CDR3 sequence reads: CASIGLGIYEQYF. As DNA, the CDR3 is TGTGCCAGCATAGGACTAGGGATTTACGAGCAGTACTTC. The full variable domain, completed using reference TRBV7-9 and TRBJ2-7, is DTGVSQNPRHKITKRGQNVTFRCDPISEHNRLYWYRQTLGQGPEFLTYFQNEAQLEKSRLLSDRFSAERPKGSFSTLEIQRTEQGDSAMYLCASIGLGIYEQYFGPGTRLTVT.

This chain connects TRBV7-2 to TRBJ2-4; D possibly corresponds to TRBD2 (5 bases). CDR3 length: 15 residues. Between the trimmed V and J ends, which lost 3 bases and 7 bases, there was a span of 16 bases. The germline gives CDR1 SGHTA, CDR2 FQGNSA. The CDR3 DNA reads as TGTGCCAGCAGCTTTGCGGGTTTTAGTACGAACATTCAGTACTTC. Translated, it gives CASSFAGFSTNIQYF.

This clonotype was observed a handful of times. The genes are TRBV12-3 or TRBV12-4 and TRBJ2-1; D remains unclear. The germline V and J ends were trimmed by 4 bases and 0 bases, with 13 bases remaining between them. The length of the CDR3 is 16 residues. The CDR3, as DNA: TGTGCCAGCAGTTCTCAAGTCTCGAGCTCCTACAATGAGCAGTTCTTC. Translating it yields CASSSQVSSSYNEQFF.

This clonotype was detected many times. This chain joins TRBV6-2 or TRBV6-3 and TRBJ2-4; a possible D gene is TRBD2 (5 bases). This CDR3 has 11 amino acids. The V gene lost 0 bases and the J gene lost 14 bases, with 8 bases spanning the gap. Looked up from germline, CDR1 is MNHEY and CDR2 is SVGEGT. Here the CDR3 DNA reads TGTGCCAGCAGTTACTCCGGGGTCAAGTACTTC. This encodes CASSYSGVKYF.

In this sample, this clonotype turned up many times. The chain links TRBV12-3 or TRBV12-4 to TRBJ1-2; tentative D call: TRBD1 (5 bases). This CDR3 has 13 residues. V dropped 4 bases and J dropped 4 bases, with 10 bases sitting between them. This CDR3 reads CASSWGRAYGYTF. CDR3 nucleotides: TGTGCCAGCAGTTGGGGCAGAGCCTATGGCTACACCTTC.

This sequence joins TRBV24-1 and TRBJ2-7, with 9 nucleotides matching TRBD1. The CDR3 is 16 residues long. Germline-derived CDR1 and CDR2 are KGHDR and SFDVKD. V was clipped by 2 bases and J by 6 bases; unmatched bases: 10. DNA for the CDR3: TGTGCCACCAGTGATTCTCCTGGGACAGGGACGAGCGAGCAGTACTTC. It translates to CATSDSPGTGTSEQYF.

This clonotype was seen more than once but under ten times. This chain joins TRBV7-2 and TRBJ2-5; unclear D gene. CDR3 size: 14 residues. Germline V gene data show CDR1 as SGHTA and CDR2 as FQGNSA. Trimming stripped 0 bases from V and 3 bases from J, with 8 bases between. The CDR3 DNA is TGTGCCAGCAGCTTAGCGCGACTTAAAGAGACCCAGTACTTC. It encodes CASSLARLKETQYF.

At least ten counts were recorded for this clonotype. The chain links TRBV7-9 to TRBJ1-5; D possibly corresponds to TRBD1 (5 bases). The germline CDR1 and CDR2 sequences are SEHNR and FQNEAQ (reference sequence). The length of the CDR3 is 11 residues. The CDR3 nucleotides read TGTGCGGGGGGTAGCAATCAGCCCCAGCATTTT. This translates into CAGGSNQPQHF.

Many counts were recorded for this clonotype. J is TRBJ2-7 and V is TRBV20-1, with D possibly TRBD2 on 5 matching bases. V was pared by 1 base and J by 3 bases, with 19 bases between. Germline CDR1 is DFQATT and CDR2 is SNEGSKA (reference sequence). The CDR3 runs to 16 residues. As DNA, the CDR3 is TGCAGTGCTAGAGGGAGCATCGGGGTCAGCTTCTACGAGCAGTACTTC. This encodes CSARGSIGVSFYEQYF.

This clonotype was found many times. The V gene is TRBV5-1, the J gene TRBJ2-5; D is unresolved. The CDR3 is 15 amino acids. Trimming shortened V by 0 bases and J by 5 bases, and 14 bases separated the two germline ends. Germline V CDR1 and CDR2: SGHRS, YFSETQ. CDR3 in amino acids: CASSLGRPRDETQYF. The CDR3 DNA follows: TGCGCCAGCAGCTTGGGACGTCCTAGAGACGAGACCCAGTACTTC.

This chain connects TRBV7-2 to TRBJ2-1; D is ambiguous. The germline V gene has CDR1 SGHTA and CDR2 FQGNSA. Between the trimmed V and J ends, which lost 2 bases and 6 bases, there was a span of 11 bases. This CDR3 region has 14 residues. CDR3 nucleotides: TGTGCCAGCAGCTTATTCTTGGAGAGCAATGAGCAGTTCTTC. Translating gives CASSLFLESNEQFF.

Note on this clonotype: A much larger clone lies one base from this, so it may be a read error. The rearrangement links TRBV20-1 to TRBJ1-1; D gene ambiguous. CDR1 DFQATT and CDR2 SNEGSKA come from the germline V gene (reference sequence). The CDR3 extends over 13 amino acids. CDR3 amino acids: CSARPRMNTETFF. CDR3 bases: TGCAGTGCTAGGCCCAGGATGAACACTGAAACTTTCTTT.

J is TRBJ1-3 and V is TRBV7-2; no clear D gene. CDR1 and CDR2 from the germline V gene are SGHTA and FQGNSA. Trimming left V 0 bases short and J 0 bases short, with 12 bases between. The CDR3 loop spans 17 amino acids. CDR3 amino acids: CASSLAWSSFSGNTIYF. The CDR3 DNA sequence: TGTGCCAGCAGCTTAGCATGGTCTTCGTTCTCTGGAAACACCATATATTTT.

V gene TRBV5-1 combines with J gene TRBJ2-3, with a tentative D call TRBD2 (5 bases). Trimming pared 0 bases from V and 4 bases from J, leaving 15 bases between. This CDR3 comprises 16 residues. From germline, CDR1 is SGHRS and CDR2 YFSETQ. CDR3 DNA: TGCGCCAGCAGCTTGGGACCGGGGAGCGGCGCAGATACGCAGTATTTT. Its protein is CASSLGPGSGADTQYF.

CDR3 in amino acids: CASSQNFDGTYGYTF. The CDR3 nucleotides are TGCGCCAGCAGCCAAAACTTCGACGGAACCTATGGCTACACCTTC. The gene calls are TRBV4-1 and TRBJ1-2; D ambiguous. Trimming shortened V by 2 bases and J by 4 bases, and 14 bases separated the two germline ends. The CDR3 contains 15 residues. Germline V gene sequence: CDR1 MGHRA, CDR2 YSYEKL.

This sequence joins TRBV5-1 and TRBJ2-7, with TRBD2 identical over 7 bases. Unmatched junction bases numbered 14, after V lost 5 bases and J lost 3 bases. Germline V lookup: CDR1 SGHRS, CDR2 YFSETQ. There are 16 residues in the CDR3. For the CDR3, the DNA is TGCGCCAGCAGTGTTTCGACTAGCCCCTACGGCTACGAGCAGTACTTC. Its translation is CASSVSTSPYGYEQYF.